The 14 T cell receptor beta chains presented below share a single source sample, sequenced in a study of blood T cell repertoires in COVID-19. Method: immunoSEQ multiplex PCR; TCRdb's copy keeps in-frame clones and lacks some. The sample yields about 250,000 clones, 85% to 90% seen once. Material for sequencing was PBMCs or T cells enriched from blood (not recorded which). All receptors derive from a man aged 35 to 55 who had recovered from COVID-19.

This chain joins TRBV28 and TRBJ1-2, with 7 bases that match TRBD1. Trimming took 6 bases from V and 2 from J; bases not matched to a gene: 9. Per germline, CDR1 MDHEN and CDR2 SYDVKM. This CDR3 comprises 15 residues. CDR3 sequence (DNA): TGTGCCAGCAGCGCAGGGGGGCCACTCAACTATGGCTACACCTTC. Encoded protein: CASSAGGPLNYGYTF.

The chain couples TRBV4-1 to TRBJ1-4; the match to TRBD1 covers 7 bases. In germline, CDR1 is MGHRA, CDR2 YSYEKL. The CDR3 consists of 15 residues. V shed 0 bases, J shed 8 bases, and the junction held 6 bases outside the gene matches. The CDR3 bases are TGCGCCAGCAGCCAAGAGGGACAGTTCGGCGAAAAACTGTTTTTT. Translated, it gives CASSQEGQFGEKLFF.

CDR3 region: CASSLVENSPLHF. The CDR3 nucleotides read TGCGCCAGCAGCTTGGTGGAGAATTCACCCCTCCACTTT. The chain uses TRBV5-1 and TRBJ1-6; D is unresolved. Per germline, CDR1 SGHRS and CDR2 YFSETQ. Trimming cost V 0 bases and J 7 bases, with 5 bases left between them. This CDR3 spans 13 amino acids.

The CDR3 coding sequence is TGTGCCAGCAGCCAACTCAATGAAAAACTGTTTTTT. This sequence encodes CASSQLNEKLFF. The chain links TRBV14 to TRBJ1-4; unclear D gene. The V gene's germline CDR1 is SGHDN and CDR2 FVKESK. V lost 2 bases and J lost 5, with 3 bases in between. The CDR3 sequence is 12 residues long.

This clone was detected a few times. This chain connects TRBV5-1 to TRBJ1-1, with 7 bases aligning to TRBD1. Germline-derived CDR1 and CDR2 are SGHRS and YFSETQ. After removal of 2 bases from V and 4 bases from J, the junction contained 5 bases not matched to a gene. The CDR3 covers 14 residues. The CDR3 sequence: CASSFNEGATEAFF. The CDR3 DNA follows: TGCGCCAGCAGCTTTAACGAGGGGGCCACTGAAGCTTTCTTT.

This chain joins TRBV5-5 and TRBJ1-1; possible D gene TRBD1, 6 bases. Trimming removed 0 bases at V and 5 bases at J, with 14 bases between. Germline V gene lookup returns CDR1 SGHKS and CDR2 YYEKEE (reference sequence). This CDR3 spans 15 amino acids. CDR3 protein: CASSLAEGGGTEAFF. CDR3 nucleotide sequence: TGTGCCAGCAGCTTGGCGGAAGGGGGTGGAACTGAAGCTTTCTTT.

The chain combines TRBV7-9 with TRBJ2-7; 10 nucleotides match TRBD1. After removal of 10 bases from V and 6 bases from J, the junction contained 6 bases not matched to a gene. CDR3 length: 12 residues. The germline V gene encodes CDR1 SEHNR and CDR2 FQNEAQ (reference sequence). The CDR3 DNA reads as TGTGCCACGGGGGGGACAGGGGCCGAGCAGTACTTC. This translates into CATGGTGAEQYF.

The chain has TRBV4-3 and TRBJ1-3, with D perhaps TRBD1 (5 bases). This CDR3 is 16 amino acids long. The V gene lost 3 bases and the J gene lost 0 bases, with 12 bases spanning the gap. Germline V CDR1 and CDR2: LGHNA, YSLEER. The DNA of the CDR3 is TGCGCCAGCAGCCAGGACGGACACCGCTCTGGAAACACCATATATTTT. Its translation: CASSQDGHRSGNTIYF.

The rearrangement uses TRBV4-2 and TRBJ1-1; weak D call: TRBD1 (6 bases). The germline V gene encodes CDR1 LGHNA and CDR2 YNFKEQ. V was cut by 5 bases and J by 0 bases, with 10 bases left in between. CDR3 length equals 14 residues. For the CDR3, the DNA is TGTGCCAGCAGCTTCGGACAGATGAACACTGAAGCTTTCTTT. Protein product: CASSFGQMNTEAFF.

V is TRBV27 and J is TRBJ1-2; unclear D gene. The CDR3 consists of 14 residues. Germline V gene data show CDR1 as MNHEY and CDR2 as SMNVEV (reference sequence). V was shortened by 4 bases and J by 4 bases, with 13 bases between the two germline ends. Here the CDR3 reads CASSSPQSGYGYTF. In nucleotides, the CDR3 is TGTGCCAGCAGTTCCCCCCAGAGCGGCTATGGCTACACCTTC.

This sequence joins TRBV2 and TRBJ1-2; a weak D match, TRBD1 (5 bases). Trimming left V 3 bases short and J 5 bases short, with 7 bases between. The CDR3 extends over 12 amino acids. Per germline, CDR1 SNHLY and CDR2 FYNNEI. CDR3 DNA sequence: TGTGCCAGCAGTGATGGGGGGTATGGCTACACCTTC. It specifies CASSDGGYGYTF.

V gene TRBV4-2 combines with J gene TRBJ1-2, with a weak D call TRBD1 (6 bases). The germline V gene encodes CDR1 LGHNA and CDR2 YNFKEQ. This CDR3 is 16 amino acids long. Trimming stripped 2 bases from V and 4 bases from J, with 17 bases between. The CDR3 sequence: CASSQSEGEYGYGYTF. The CDR3 DNA follows: TGTGCCAGCAGCCAATCCGAGGGGGAATACGGCTATGGCTACACCTTC.

The chain couples TRBV3-1 (or the pseudogene TRBV3-2) to TRBJ2-3; a possible D gene is TRBD1 (7 bases). There are 15 residues in the CDR3. Germline V gene sequence: CDR1 LGHDT, CDR2 YNNKEL (reference sequence). The V end was cut by 0 bases, the J end by 12 bases, with 19 bases between. The CDR3 region has the DNA TGTGCCAGCAGCCAAGATCTCGGAGGGGGCCGTACCCAGTATTTT. Translation: CASSQDLGGGRTQYF.

The rearrangement uses TRBV29-1 and TRBJ2-1; the D is unclear. Germline CDR1 reads SQVTM; CDR2 reads ANQGSEA. The germline V and J ends were trimmed by 6 bases and 10 bases, with 16 bases remaining between them. The CDR3 sequence is 12 residues long. The CDR3 DNA sequence: TGCAGCGTATGGGTGGCCGCTAGGGAGCAGTTCTTC. Its translation is CSVWVAAREQFF.